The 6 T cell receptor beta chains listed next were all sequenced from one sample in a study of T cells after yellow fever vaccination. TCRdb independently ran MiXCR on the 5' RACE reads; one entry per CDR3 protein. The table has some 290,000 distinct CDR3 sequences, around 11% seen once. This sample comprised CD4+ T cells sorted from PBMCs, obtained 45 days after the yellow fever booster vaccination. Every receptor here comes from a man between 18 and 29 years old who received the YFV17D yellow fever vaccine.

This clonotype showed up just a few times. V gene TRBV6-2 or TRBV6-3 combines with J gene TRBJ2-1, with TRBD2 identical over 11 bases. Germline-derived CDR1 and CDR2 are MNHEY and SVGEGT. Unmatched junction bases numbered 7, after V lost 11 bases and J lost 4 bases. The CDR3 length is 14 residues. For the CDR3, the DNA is TGTGCCGCCACCGGGACTAGCGGATACAATGAGCAGTTCTTC. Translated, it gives CAATGTSGYNEQFF.

The CDR3 nucleotides read TGTGCCAGCAGCTTAGGTGGGGCCGGTACCTCCTATGGCTACACCTTC. Translated, it gives CASSLGGAGTSYGYTF. This sequence joins TRBV11-2 and TRBJ1-2; tentative D call: TRBD1 (5 bases). Germline V gene lookup returns CDR1 SGHAT and CDR2 FQNNGV. Deletions cut 1 base from V and 4 bases from J, with 16 bases between. This CDR3 spans 16 amino acids.

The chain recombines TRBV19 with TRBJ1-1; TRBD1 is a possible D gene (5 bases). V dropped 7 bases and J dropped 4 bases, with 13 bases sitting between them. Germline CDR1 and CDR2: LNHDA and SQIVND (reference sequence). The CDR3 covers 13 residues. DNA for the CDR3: TGTGCCAGTACCAAGCGGGGGTCCACTGAAGCTTTCTTT. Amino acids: CASTKRGSTEAFF.

CDR3 in amino acids: CASSYSISDLETEAFF. In DNA form, the CDR3 reads TGTGCCAGCAGTTACTCGATCTCCGATTTGGAGACTGAAGCTTTCTTT. The genes are TRBV6-5 and TRBJ1-1; D not certain. The V end lost 0 bases, the J end lost 5 bases, and 16 bases lay between the germline ends. The CDR3 is made up of 16 amino acids. The germline V gene encodes CDR1 MNHEY and CDR2 SVGAGI.

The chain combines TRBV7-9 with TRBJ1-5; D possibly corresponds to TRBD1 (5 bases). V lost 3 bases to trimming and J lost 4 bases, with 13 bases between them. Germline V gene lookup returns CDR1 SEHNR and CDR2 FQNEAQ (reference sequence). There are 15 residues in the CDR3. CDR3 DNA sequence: TGTGCCAGCAGCTTTCGAGGACACCCAAATCAGCCCCAGCATTTT. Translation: CASSFRGHPNQPQHF.

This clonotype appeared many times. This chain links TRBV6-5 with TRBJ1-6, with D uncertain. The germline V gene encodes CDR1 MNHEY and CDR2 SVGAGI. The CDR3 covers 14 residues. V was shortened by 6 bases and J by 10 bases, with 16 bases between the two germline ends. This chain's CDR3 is CASRWTGLGSPLHF. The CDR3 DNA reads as TGTGCCAGCAGATGGACTGGATTGGGGTCACCCCTCCACTTT.